These 3 T cell receptor beta chains share one sample of origin, sequenced in a study of blood T cell repertoires in COVID-19. Clones were read by immunoSEQ multiplex PCR, and TCRdb kept only the in-frame ones, dropping some. The sample holds some 100,000 clones; around four fifths are singletons and the top ten take approximately 30%. Sequencing was done on a sample of peripheral blood. Receptor source: a man in his 70s with active or convalescent COVID-19.

The J gene is TRBJ2-1, the V gene TRBV5-1; 8 bases match TRBD1. V was clipped by 0 bases and J by 8 bases; unmatched bases: 16. The CDR3 covers 18 residues. The germline V gene has CDR1 SGHRS and CDR2 YFSETQ. The DNA for the CDR3 is TGCGCCAGCAGCTTGGCTCTCTCCGGGACAGGACTTTTTGATGAGCAGTTCTTC. Its translation: CASSLALSGTGLFDEQFF.

This chain joins TRBV6-2 or TRBV6-3 and TRBJ2-1; D remains ambiguous. Trimming cost V 0 bases and J 7 bases, with 13 bases left between them. The CDR3 runs 15 residues. Germline CDR1 MNHEY, CDR2 SVGEGT. The chain's CDR3 is CASSYSGALKNEQFF. The CDR3, as DNA: TGTGCCAGCAGTTACTCGGGCGCGCTCAAGAATGAGCAGTTCTTC.

V gene TRBV4-2 combines with J gene TRBJ2-7; 8 bases agree with TRBD2. There are 18 residues in the CDR3. Germline loops: CDR1 LGHNA, CDR2 YNFKEQ. With V trimmed by 0 bases and J by 2 bases, 12 bases remained unmatched. CDR3 residues: CASSQESFRTSGTYEQYF. The CDR3 nucleotides read TGTGCCAGCAGCCAAGAATCGTTTCGAACTAGCGGCACCTACGAGCAGTACTTC.